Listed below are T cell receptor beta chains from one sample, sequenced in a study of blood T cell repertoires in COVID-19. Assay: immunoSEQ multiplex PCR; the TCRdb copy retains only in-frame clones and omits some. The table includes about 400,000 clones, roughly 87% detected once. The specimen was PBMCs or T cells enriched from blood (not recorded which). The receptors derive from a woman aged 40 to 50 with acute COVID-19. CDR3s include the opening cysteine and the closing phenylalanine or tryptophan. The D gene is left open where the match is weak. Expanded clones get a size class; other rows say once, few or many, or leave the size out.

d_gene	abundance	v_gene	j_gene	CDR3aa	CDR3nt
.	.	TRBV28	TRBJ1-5	CASSPLRVQPQHF	TGTGCCAGCAGTCCTCTCAGGGTCCAGCCCCAGCATTTT
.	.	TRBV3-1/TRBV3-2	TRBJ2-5	CASSQGGGRGQTQYF	TGTGCCAGCAGCCAAGGTGGGGGCAGGGGTCAGACCCAGTACTTC
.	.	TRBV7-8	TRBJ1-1	CASSHGEGGYTEAFF	TGTGCCAGCAGCCATGGGGAGGGTGGGTACACTGAAGCTTTCTTT
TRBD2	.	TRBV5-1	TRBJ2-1	CASSPILAGVFDEQFF	TGCGCCAGCAGCCCGATCCTAGCGGGGGTTTTCGATGAGCAGTTCTTC
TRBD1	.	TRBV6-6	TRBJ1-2	CASSFTDRGIDTF	TGTGCCAGCAGTTTCACCGACAGGGGGATTGACACCTTC
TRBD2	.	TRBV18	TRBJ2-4	CASSPTSGDDIQYF	TGTGCCAGCTCACCAACTAGCGGGGATGACATTCAGTACTTC
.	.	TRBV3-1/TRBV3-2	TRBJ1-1	CASSPVGGRGVDEAFF	TGTGCCAGCAGCCCGGTCGGGGGGCGCGGGGTGGATGAAGCTTTCTTT
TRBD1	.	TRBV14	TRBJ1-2	CASSQVGTGNLYGYTF	TGTGCCAGCAGCCAAGTCGGGACAGGTAACCTCTATGGCTACACCTTC
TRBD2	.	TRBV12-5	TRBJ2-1	CASGLATSGVYNEQFF	TGTGCTAGTGGTTTGGCAACTAGCGGGGTATACAATGAGCAGTTCTTC
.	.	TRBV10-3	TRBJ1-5	CASGQGIGNQPQHF	TGTGCCTCCGGGCAGGGGATAGGCAATCAGCCCCAGCATTTT
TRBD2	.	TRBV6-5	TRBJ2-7	CASSPLAGGFYEQYF	TGTGCCAGCAGTCCCTTAGCGGGGGGTTTCTACGAGCAGTACTTC
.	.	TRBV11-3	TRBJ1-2	CASSLDPWVEGGDYGYTF	TGTGCCAGCAGCTTAGATCCGTGGGTCGAAGGGGGGGACTATGGCTACACCTTC
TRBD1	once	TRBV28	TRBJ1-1	CASRMGQGNAEAFF	TGTGCCAGCAGGATGGGACAGGGGAACGCTGAAGCTTTCTTT
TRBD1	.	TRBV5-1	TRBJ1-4	CASSLGQGNEKLFF	TGCGCCAGCAGCTTGGGACAGGGTAATGAAAAACTGTTTTTT
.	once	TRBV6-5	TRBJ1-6	CASSPGGVGPLHF	TGTGCCAGCAGTCCCGGAGGGGTCGGGCCCCTCCACTTT
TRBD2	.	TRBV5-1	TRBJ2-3	CASSLDLAGGTDTQYF	TGCGCCAGCAGCTTGGATTTAGCGGGGGGGACAGATACGCAGTATTTT
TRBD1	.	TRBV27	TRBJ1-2	CASRSPPGGNYGYTF	TGTGCCAGCAGATCCCCTCCAGGGGGCAACTATGGCTACACCTTC
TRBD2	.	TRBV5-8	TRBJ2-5	CASSAGLAGGPGLGETQYF	TGTGCCAGCAGCGCGGGACTAGCGGGGGGGCCAGGGTTAGGAGAGACCCAGTACTTC
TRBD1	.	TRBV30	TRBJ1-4	CAWANRGIGEKLFF	TGTGCCTGGGCGAACAGGGGAATAGGGGAAAAACTGTTTTTT
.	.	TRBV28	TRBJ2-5	CASSFRQRSRETQYF	TGTGCCAGCAGTTTTCGCCAGCGATCCCGAGAGACCCAGTACTTC
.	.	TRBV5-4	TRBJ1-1	CASSPGQTPNTEAFF	TGTGCCAGCAGCCCTGGACAGACCCCGAACACTGAAGCTTTCTTT
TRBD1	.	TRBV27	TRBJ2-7	CASSFQSLGTGPSYEQYF	TGTGCCAGCAGTTTCCAAAGCCTAGGGACAGGACCGTCCTACGAGCAGTACTTC
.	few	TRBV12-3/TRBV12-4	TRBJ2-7	CASSPDFHEQYF	TGTGCCAGCAGCCCCGACTTCCACGAGCAGTACTTC
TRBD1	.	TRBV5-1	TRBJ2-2	CASSTGTGAGGELFF	TGCGCCAGCAGCACCGGGACAGGGGCCGGCGGGGAGCTGTTTTTT
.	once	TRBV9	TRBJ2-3	CASSVGGGGVTDTQYF	TGTGCCAGCAGCGTAGGAGGCGGGGGCGTCACAGATACGCAGTATTTT